Presented here are 9 T cell receptor beta chains from one specimen sequenced in a study of CD8+ T cells in alopecia areata. Extraction of RNA preceded its reverse transcription into cDNA, which served as the sequencing template. The repertoire was sequenced with immunoSEQ multiplex PCR; TCRdb's copy has only in-frame clones and lacks some. The sample lists about 150,000 clones, around 60% seen once, with 5% to 7% in the top ten. Sample: CD4+ T cells sorted from blood, taken at week 0. Receptors were obtained from a human donor with alopecia areata.

This clone turned up a few times. The V call is TRBV29-1, the J call TRBJ2-4, with a weak D call TRBD2 (6 bases). There are 13 residues in the CDR3. The V end lost 3 bases, the J end lost 9 bases, and 15 bases lay between the germline ends. Germline CDR1 SQVTM, CDR2 ANQGSEA. The CDR3 DNA follows: TGCAGCGTTGAGGGGTCCCTCGGGGGCATTCAGTACTTC. The encoded protein is CSVEGSLGGIQYF.

This chain connects TRBV7-2 to TRBJ2-7; a weak D match, TRBD1 (5 bases). Looked up from germline, CDR1 is SGHTA and CDR2 is FQGNSA. The CDR3 runs to 14 residues. Deletions cut 3 bases from V and 4 bases from J, with 13 bases between. The CDR3 reads CASSLQGKFYEQYF. In DNA, the CDR3 is TGTGCCAGCAGCTTGCAGGGAAAGTTTTACGAGCAGTACTTC.

The V call is TRBV30, the J call TRBJ1-5; 7 bases are a match to TRBD1. Trimming cost V 2 bases and J 6 bases; bases outside gene matches: 13. The CDR3 has 16 residues. Germline CDR1 GTSNPN, CDR2 SVGIG (reference sequence). DNA of the CDR3: TGTGCCTGGAGTCCCCTGGGGCCAGGGGGAATTCAGCCCCAGCATTTT. This gives the protein CAWSPLGPGGIQPQHF.

The chain links TRBV30 to TRBJ1-2; weak D call: TRBD1 (6 bases). With 4 bases removed from V and 8 bases from J, the gap between germline ends came to 17 bases. From germline, CDR1 is GTSNPN and CDR2 SVGIG (reference sequence). This CDR3 is built from 13 residues. CDR3 loop: CAWTPTGTGGYTF. CDR3 in DNA: TGTGCCTGGACCCCGACAGGAACGGGGGGCTACACCTTC.

CDR3: CSVTLTGMDGYTF. CDR3 DNA: TGCAGCGTTACACTTACAGGGATGGATGGCTACACCTTC. The gene calls are TRBV29-1 and TRBJ1-2; tentatively, D is TRBD1 (6 bases). The CDR3 spans 13 residues. Trimming took 5 bases from V and 6 from J, leaving 16 bases between them. CDR1 and CDR2 (germline): SQVTM, ANQGSEA.

This chain joins TRBV27 and TRBJ2-5; D gene unclear. This CDR3 spans 14 amino acids. V gave up 7 bases and J gave up 5 bases, with 17 bases separating them. The germline V gene has CDR1 MNHEY and CDR2 SMNVEV (reference sequence). CDR3 region: CASKPPGLHETQYF. The DNA for the CDR3 is TGTGCCAGCAAGCCTCCGGGCCTACATGAGACCCAGTACTTC.

The V and J genes are TRBV19 and TRBJ1-5; no clear D gene. CDR1 and CDR2 (germline): LNHDA, SQIVND (reference sequence). The CDR3 sequence is 13 residues long. V was clipped by 6 bases and J by 4 bases, with 10 bases between them. The CDR3 DNA reads TGTGCCAGTAGGGCAGGCCAAAATCAGCCCCAGCATTTT. It translates to CASRAGQNQPQHF.

This clone was counted only a few times. The V call is TRBV29-1, the J call TRBJ1-2; D is perhaps TRBD1 (5 bases). With 4 bases removed from V and 3 bases from J, the gap between germline ends came to 12 bases. Germline V lookup: CDR1 SQVTM, CDR2 ANQGSEA. This CDR3 comprises 13 residues. This CDR3 reads CSVATGTDYGYTF. Here the CDR3 DNA reads TGCAGCGTTGCCACCGGGACGGACTATGGCTACACCTTC.

This clone was detected only a few times. The V call is TRBV6-5, the J call TRBJ2-4; the match to TRBD1 covers 7 bases. The CDR3 totals 14 residues. The germline CDR1 and CDR2 sequences are MNHEY and SVGAGI. Trimming at V came to 8 bases and at J to 1 base, leaving 5 bases not matched to a gene. The CDR3 region is CASGFRGAKNIQYF. CDR3 nucleotide sequence: TGTGCCAGCGGGTTCAGGGGGGCCAAAAACATTCAGTACTTC.